This entry concerns a single TCR beta chain. What it binds is unknown. The sample belongs to a study of lymphopenia after photon versus proton radiotherapy. The table came from immunoSEQ multiplex PCR; TCRdb's copy has only in-frame clones and leaves some out. This table holds roughly 20,000 clones, around nine tenths found once. Overall study results and limits: Only patients who died were analyzed for survival; proton advantage is unproven.

The CDR3 length is 14 residues. CDR1 is SGHVS and CDR2 is FQNEAQ in the germline V gene. The germline V and J ends were trimmed by 3 bases and 6 bases, with 11 bases remaining between them. The source is a man aged 60 to 75 with pancreatic cancer. Sequencing used peripheral blood, obtained from a patient treated with photon-based radiotherapy. The chain employs TRBV7-8 and TRBJ1-4; D ambiguous. The DNA for the CDR3 is TGTGCCAGCAGCTTCCGGGCGTGGGATGAAAAACTGTTTTTT. Encoded protein: CASSFRAWDEKLFF. Filled out from reference TRBV7-8 and TRBJ1-4, the complete variable domain reads GAGVSQSPRYKVAKRGQDVALRCDPISGHVSLFWYQQALGQGPEFLTYFQNEAQLDKSGLPSDRFFAERPEGSVSTLKIQRTQQEDSAVYLCASSFRAWDEKLFFGSGTQLSVL.